This T cell receptor (beta chain) derives from a study of T cells after yellow fever vaccination. This CDR3 has 15 residues. Germline V gives CDR1 SGHVS, CDR2 FQNEAQ. Trimming removed 1 base at V and 10 bases at J, with 17 bases between. This clonotype was picked up a small number of times. The antigen is undetermined. One entry per CDR3 protein, called by TCRdb with MiXCR from the 5' RACE reads. The sample lists about 350,000 distinct CDR3 sequences, 8% to 9.5% seen once, with 17% in the top ten. Study-level points and caveats: Some clonotypes, a small share, were shared between CD4 and CD8 compartments.

The sample was PBMCs, taken roughly 45 days after the first yellow fever vaccination. The chain carries TRBV7-8 and TRBJ2-1; no definite D call. The sequence came from a man younger than 35 who received the YFV17D yellow fever vaccine. The CDR3 nucleotides read TGTGCCAGCAGCTTAGAATTGGGCACCGCAAGGGAGCAGTTCTTC. Translating it yields CASSLELGTAREQFF.